These 16 T cell receptor beta chains originate from one sample sequenced in a study of low-dose radiotherapy and immunotherapy resistance in tumors. As for time point: after trial treatment. The treatment here: LDRT plus nivolumab, ipilimumab, low-dose cyclophosphamide and aspirin (RACIN trial). Primers targeting TRAV and TRBV primed first-strand cDNA, covering alpha and beta chains. TCRs were amplified for approximately 21 PCR cycles with a constant-region primer and V-primer adapter. TCRdb called the reads again in MiXCR, with one record for every CDR3 protein. The sample gives about 80,000 distinct CDR3 sequences, less than 20% of which show up once; roughly 1.5% is in the top ten. The sample consisted of PBMCs, taken after low-dose radiotherapy plus immunotherapy. These receptors all come from a male donor with prostate cancer.

V usage is TRBV21-1 and J usage is TRBJ2-7; TRBD1, the table's D call, was not compared with the DNA. TRBV21-1 is given as a pseudogene. This CDR3 comprises 14 residues. CDR3 sequence: CARTSRDRDYEQYF. The DNA for the CDR3 is TGTGCCAGAACGAGCCGGGACAGGGACTACGAGCAGTACTTC.

The table lists this clonotype with many counts. The chain uses TRBV19 and TRBJ2-7; D might be TRBD2 (5 bases). Germline lookup yields CDR1 LNHDA and CDR2 SQIVND (reference sequence). Trimming took off 5 bases at V and 6 bases at J, with 20 bases between the two ends. This CDR3 region has 15 residues. The CDR3 coding sequence is TGTGCCAGTAGTGTGGCCGGGATGTCCATTTCCGAGCAGTACTTC. Protein sequence: CASSVAGMSISEQYF.

Ten or more counts support this clonotype. The chain is built from TRBV10-3 and TRBJ2-7; D is uncertain. Trimming stripped 4 bases from V and 2 bases from J, with 15 bases between. Germline loops: CDR1 ENHRY, CDR2 SYGVKD. The CDR3 extends over 15 amino acids. For the CDR3, the DNA is TGTGCCATCAGTGCATCCCCCGGACGGACCTACGAGCAGTACTTC. It specifies CAISASPGRTYEQYF.

This clonotype was counted between two and nine times. Possible read error: a much larger clone is one base away. V is TRBV6-2 or TRBV6-3 and J is TRBJ1-2, with D perhaps matching TRBD1 (6 bases). This CDR3 has 13 residues. Germline CDR1 MNHEY, CDR2 SVGEGT. The DNA for the CDR3 is TGTGCCAGCAGCAGACAGGTGGTATATGCCTACACCTTC. Amino acid sequence: CASSRQVVYAYTF.

The sample holds many counts of this clonotype. This sequence joins TRBV5-6 and TRBJ2-3, with 10 bases lining up with TRBD1. Germline assignment: CDR1 SGHDT and CDR2 YYEEEE. The CDR3 consists of 16 residues. Trimming removed 4 bases from V and 2 bases from J; junction bases left unmatched: 7. The CDR3 reads CASSEGDRGFTDTQYF. The CDR3 nucleotides are TGTGCCAGCAGCGAAGGGGACAGGGGCTTCACAGATACGCAGTATTTT.

Ten or more counts support this clonotype. CDR3 DNA: TGCAGTGCTCGGGCGGGGCAAAGCAATCAGCCCCAGCATTTT. It encodes CSARAGQSNQPQHF. The chain carries TRBV20-1 and TRBJ1-5; perhaps TRBD1 as D (5 bases). The CDR3 is made up of 14 amino acids. Deletions cut 5 bases from V and 1 base from J, with 12 bases between. Per the germline V gene, CDR1 is DFQATT and CDR2 is SNEGSKA (reference sequence).

This clonotype was recorded a few times. The V call is TRBV20-1, the J call TRBJ2-1; the match to TRBD2 covers 9 bases. From germline, CDR1 is DFQATT and CDR2 SNEGSKA (reference sequence). The ends lost 6 bases at V and 15 bases at J; junction bases unmatched: 9. The CDR3 runs to 11 residues. CDR3 region: CSASSGKGRFF. The CDR3 region has the DNA TGCAGTGCATCTAGCGGGAAGGGTCGGTTCTTC.

This clonotype was counted only a few times. The genes are TRBV28 and TRBJ2-1; D call uncertain. This CDR3 contains 12 residues. V lost 1 base, J lost 9 bases, and 7 bases lay in between. Germline-derived CDR1 and CDR2 are MDHEN and SYDVKM. CDR3 sequence reads: CASSLYGSEQFF. The DNA for the CDR3 is TGTGCCAGCAGTTTATACGGTAGTGAGCAGTTCTTC.

Note on this clonotype: This sequence is one base from a far larger clone and is likely a read error. The chain joins TRBV14 to TRBJ2-5; D may be TRBD1 (6 bases). The V and J ends lost 0 bases and 11 bases respectively, with 19 bases between them. Germline V gene data show CDR1 as SGHDN and CDR2 as FVKESK. This CDR3 comprises 15 residues. CDR3 protein: CASSQDIGRGYEQYF. The CDR3 nucleotides read TGTGCCAGCAGCCAAGATATTGGCAGGGGCTATGAGCAGTACTTC.

This clonotype was observed a single time. A far larger clone is one nucleotide away, so this likely arose from a read error. This chain connects TRBV29-1 to TRBJ2-4, with 12 bases identical to TRBD2. Germline CDR1 and CDR2: SQVTM and ANQGSEA. The J segment lost 13 bases and the V segment lost 5 bases, leaving 12 bases of the junction unmatched. The CDR3 spans 14 residues. The CDR3 spells CSVRLAGVRNEQYF. The CDR3 nucleotides read TGCAGCGTTCGACTAGCGGGAGTTCGCAATGAGCAGTACTTC. Variable domain in full (rest from reference TRBV29-1 and TRBJ2-4): SAVISQKPSRDICQRGTSLTIQCQVDSQVTMMFWYRQQPGQSLTLIATANQGSEATYESGFVIDKFPISRPNLTFSTLTVSNMSPEDSSIYLCSVRLAGVRNEQYFGAGTRLSVL.

This clonotype was seen many times. The junction shows a germline mismatch at one end, possibly a read error. V is TRBV20-1 and J is TRBJ2-1, with 9 bases aligning to TRBD2. CDR1 and CDR2 from the germline V gene are DFQATT and SNEGSKA (reference sequence). This CDR3 region has 15 residues. This CDR3 is CCAKYPGLAANEQFF. The CDR3 DNA sequence: TGCTGTGCCAAATATCCGGGACTAGCAGCCAATGAGCAGTTCTTC.

This chain connects TRBV7-9 to TRBJ2-7, with TRBD2 matching 7 bases. In germline, CDR1 is SEHNR, CDR2 FQNEAQ (reference sequence). The J segment lost 5 bases and the V segment lost 7 bases, leaving 11 bases of the junction unmatched. The CDR3 loop spans 14 amino acids. The CDR3 loop is CASNQGGAGNEQYF. The CDR3 DNA sequence: TGTGCCAGCAATCAAGGAGGAGCGGGGAACGAGCAGTACTTC.

This clonotype was recorded many times. The rearrangement joins TRBV5-1 to TRBJ2-6, with TRBD1 matching over 8 bases. V shed 4 bases, J shed 0 bases, and the junction held 9 bases outside the gene matches. Germline V gene lookup returns CDR1 SGHRS and CDR2 YFSETQ. The CDR3 covers 18 residues. The CDR3 coding sequence is TGCGCCAGCAGCGCCGGACAGGGTCTGAGCTCTGGGGCCAACGTCCTGACTTTC. Its translation is CASSAGQGLSSGANVLTF.

This sequence joins TRBV12-3 or TRBV12-4 and TRBJ1-1; no firm D call. V shed 4 bases and J shed 6 bases, with 12 bases lying between them. This CDR3 is built from 13 residues. The CDR3 is CASSSAGDPEAFF. The CDR3 DNA is TGTGCCAGCAGTTCCGCAGGAGATCCTGAAGCTTTCTTT.

In its sample, this clonotype was seen many times. The gene calls are TRBV15 and TRBJ1-5; D possibly corresponds to TRBD1 (5 bases). CDR1 and CDR2 (germline): LNHNV, YYDKDF (reference sequence). The CDR3 runs to 15 residues. V was trimmed by 0 bases and J by 1 base, leaving 7 bases between them. CDR3 residues: CATSRDWGSNQPQHF. DNA of the CDR3: TGTGCCACCAGCAGAGATTGGGGGAGCAATCAGCCCCAGCATTTT. Full variable domain (outside the CDR3, taken from reference TRBV15 and TRBJ1-5): DAMVIQNPRYQVTQFGKPVTLSCSQTLNHNVMYWYQQKSSQAPKLLFHYYDKDFNNEADTPDNFQSRRPNTSFCFLDIRSPGLGDTAMYLCATSRDWGSNQPQHFGDGTRLSIL.

A remark on this clonotype: Since a far larger clone is one base different, this is likely a read error. CDR3 sequence reads: CASSPRQGGAREQFF. In DNA, the CDR3 is TGTGCCAGCAGCCCCAGACAGGGAGGGGCGCGCGAGCAGTTCTTC. The V and J genes are TRBV7-2 and TRBJ2-1; D possibly matches TRBD1 or TRBD2 (7 bases each). Germline assignment: CDR1 SGHTA and CDR2 FQGNSA. Between the trimmed V and J ends, which lost 5 bases and 10 bases, there was a span of 21 bases. The CDR3 consists of 15 residues.